The entry that follows covers one TCR beta chain sequence. The entry originates in a study of blood T cell repertoires in COVID-19. V was cut by 2 bases and J by 2 bases, with 22 bases left in between. This CDR3 region has 19 residues. Germline V gene data show CDR1 as MNHNS and CDR2 as SASEGT. Only in-frame clones appear in the TCRdb table, and some are missing; sequencing was by immunoSEQ multiplex PCR. Among tens of thousands of clones, just under 90% were seen once, and the ten largest hold roughly 6.5%. The chain has TRBV6-1 and TRBJ1-5, with D maybe TRBD1 (5 bases). Input material: peripheral blood. This sequence originates from a woman aged 60 to 75 with COVID-19, enrolled during active disease. The CDR3 spells CASSESGARPGGGNQPQHF. The CDR3 DNA follows: TGTGCCAGCAGTGAATCAGGCGCCCGGCCCGGGGGTGGCAATCAGCCCCAGCATTTT.